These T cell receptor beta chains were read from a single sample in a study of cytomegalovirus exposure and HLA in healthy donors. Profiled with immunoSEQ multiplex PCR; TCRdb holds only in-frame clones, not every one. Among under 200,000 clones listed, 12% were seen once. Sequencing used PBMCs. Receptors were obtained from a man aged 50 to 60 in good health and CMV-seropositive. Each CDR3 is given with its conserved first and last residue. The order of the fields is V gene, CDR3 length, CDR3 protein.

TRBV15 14 CATSRMGQYEKLFF
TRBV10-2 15 CASSYLDRLQETQYF
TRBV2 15 CASSEVGGNTGELFF
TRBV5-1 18 CASSSTGTSGGDLGEQFF
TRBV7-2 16 CASSSGQGAGTGELFF
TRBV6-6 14 CASRPDRVGEKLFF
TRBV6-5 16 CASSYSGRGNNQPQHF
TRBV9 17 CASSVVGRGHPYNEQFF
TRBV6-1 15 CASRPWGEANYGYTF
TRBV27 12 CASSLRGQEAFF
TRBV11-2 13 CASSPHFNQPQHF
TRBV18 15 CASSPDRGRLETQYF
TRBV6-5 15 CASSYSNLLSYEQYF
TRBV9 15 CASNGYRGCVPEAFF
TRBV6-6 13 CASSGTSTGELFF
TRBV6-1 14 CASRVDSYNSPLHF
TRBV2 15 CASSPLVVTNTEAFF
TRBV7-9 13 CASSPLRNTEAFF
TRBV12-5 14 CASGNSGYSYGYTF